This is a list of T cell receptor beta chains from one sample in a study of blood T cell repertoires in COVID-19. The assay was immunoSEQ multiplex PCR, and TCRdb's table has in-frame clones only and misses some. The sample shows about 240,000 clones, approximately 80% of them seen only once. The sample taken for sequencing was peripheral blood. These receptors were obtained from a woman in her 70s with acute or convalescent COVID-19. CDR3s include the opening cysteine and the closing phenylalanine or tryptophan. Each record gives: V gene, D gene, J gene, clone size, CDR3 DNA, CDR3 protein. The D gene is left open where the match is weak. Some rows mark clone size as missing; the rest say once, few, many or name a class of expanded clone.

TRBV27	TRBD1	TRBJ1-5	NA	TGTGCCAGCAGGTACACAGGGGAAGGTCAGCCCCAGCATTTT	CASRYTGEGQPQHF
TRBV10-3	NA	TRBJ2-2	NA	TGTGCCATCAGTGAGTCTATCGATCTAACCGGGGAGCTGTTTTTT	CAISESIDLTGELFF
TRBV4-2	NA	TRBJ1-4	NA	TGTGCCAGCAGCCAAGACAGGGTTAATAATGAAAAACTGTTTTTT	CASSQDRVNNEKLFF
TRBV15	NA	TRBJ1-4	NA	TGTGCCACCAGCCGGCGACAGACTAATGAAAAACTGTTTTTT	CATSRRQTNEKLFF
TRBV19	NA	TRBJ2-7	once	TGTGCCAGTAGGCCGACAGGCACCTACGAGCAGTACTTC	CASRPTGTYEQYF
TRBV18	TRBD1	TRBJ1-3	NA	TGTGCCAGCTCACTTGACAGGGCTTCTGGAAACACCATATATTTT	CASSLDRASGNTIYF
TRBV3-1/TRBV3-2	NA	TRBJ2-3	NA	TGTGCCAGCAGCCCTCGGACTTCTCCCACAGATACGCAGTATTTT	CASSPRTSPTDTQYF
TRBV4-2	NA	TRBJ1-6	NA	TGTGCCAGCAGCCAATATAGGGGGTTAGGTAATTCACCCCTCCACTTT	CASSQYRGLGNSPLHF
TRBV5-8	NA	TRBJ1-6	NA	TGTGCCAGCAGCTTAGGGGGATCCTATAATTCACCCCTCCACTTT	CASSLGGSYNSPLHF
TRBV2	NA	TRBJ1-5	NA	TGTGCCAGCAGTCTAAGCGGAGGCAGCAGGCAGCCCCAGCATTTT	CASSLSGGSRQPQHF
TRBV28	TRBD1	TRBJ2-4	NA	TGTGCCAGCAGCCCAGGGGGCGCCTCCAAAAACATTCAGTACTTC	CASSPGGASKNIQYF
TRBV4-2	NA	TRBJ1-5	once	TGTGCCAGCAGCCAAGAATCAGATAGCAATCAGCCCCAGCATTTT	CASSQESDSNQPQHF
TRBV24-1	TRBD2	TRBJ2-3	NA	TGTGCCACCAGTGATCTGAAGCGGGGGGTATCGGTCCCAGATACGCAGTATTTT	CATSDLKRGVSVPDTQYF
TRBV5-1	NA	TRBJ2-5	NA	TGCGCCAGCAGCTTGCGGCAAGAGACCCAGTACTTC	CASSLRQETQYF
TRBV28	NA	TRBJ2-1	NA	TGTGCCAGCAGTTTAGTGGCTAGCTTACGGAATGAGCAGTTCTTC	CASSLVASLRNEQFF
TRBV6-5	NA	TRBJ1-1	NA	TGTGCCAGCAGTTACTCGGGGAGGAACACTGAAGCTTTCTTT	CASSYSGRNTEAFF
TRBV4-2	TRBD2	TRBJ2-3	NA	TGTGCCAGCAGCCAACTAGCGGGGGGGCCCGATACGCAGTATTTT	CASSQLAGGPDTQYF
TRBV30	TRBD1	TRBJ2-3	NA	TGTGCCTGGACCCTTCTGGGACAGGGGACAGATACGCAGTATTTT	CAWTLLGQGTDTQYF
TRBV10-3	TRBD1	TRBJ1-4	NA	TGTGCCATCGGGGAGAGGACAGGAGACGAAAAACTGTTTTTT	CAIGERTGDEKLFF
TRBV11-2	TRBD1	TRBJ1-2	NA	TGTGCCAGCAGCTTAGTCGTTGGGGACAGGTCAGACTATGGCTACACCTTC	CASSLVVGDRSDYGYTF
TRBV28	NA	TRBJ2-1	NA	TGTGCCAGCAGCTCCGGTACTAGCTCCTACAATGAGCAGTTCTTC	CASSSGTSSYNEQFF
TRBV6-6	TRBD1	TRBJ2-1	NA	TGTGCCAGCAGTTCCGCAGGGGGCGGCTACAATGAGCAGTTCTTC	CASSSAGGGYNEQFF
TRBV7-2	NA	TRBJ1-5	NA	TGTGCCAGCAGCCCAAGCACGATAGCACGTCAGCCCCAGCATTTT	CASSPSTIARQPQHF
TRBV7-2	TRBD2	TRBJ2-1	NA	TGTGCCAGCAGCGAATCCGGGACTAACTACAATGAGCAGTTCTTC	CASSESGTNYNEQFF
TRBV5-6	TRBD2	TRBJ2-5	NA	TGTGCCAGCAGCTTGCCTAGCGGAAGGGGAGAGACCCAGTACTTC	CASSLPSGRGETQYF
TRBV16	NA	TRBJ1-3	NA	TGTGCCAGCAGTTACTCGGGGGCTGGAAACACCATATATTTT	CASSYSGAGNTIYF
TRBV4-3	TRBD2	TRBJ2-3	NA	TGCGCCAGCAGCCAAACCCTTAGCGGGGGGCCCGGCCGGGGAGATACGCAGTATTTT	CASSQTLSGGPGRGDTQYF